The clone carrying this T cell receptor beta chain ranks as medium-sized. What it binds is unknown. This entry is derived from a study of T-cell memory formation after mild COVID-19. In germline, CDR1 is MNHNS, CDR2 SASEGT. Trimming stripped 2 bases from V and 6 bases from J, with 13 bases between. The length of the CDR3 is 15 residues. From 5'RACE with constant-segment primers came TCR alpha and TCR beta cDNA libraries that carried sample barcodes and UMIs. From the 5' RACE reads, TCRdb called clonotypes with MiXCR, one entry per CDR3 protein. This table holds roughly 6,500 distinct CDR3 sequences, around 20% found once. Study results and caveats: SARS-CoV-2 specificity of second-wave clones peaking day 37 was unconfirmed.

The TCR was taken from an adult woman who had mild COVID-19 (a few samples of this study predate the infection). Cell type and time point are not known. Material: PBMCs or a T cell subset sorted from them (not recorded which). The chain links TRBV6-1 to TRBJ2-2, with D unresolved. CDR3: CASSEYWTEAGELFF. The CDR3 coding sequence is TGTGCCAGCAGTGAATATTGGACCGAGGCCGGGGAGCTGTTTTTT.